The 26 T cell receptor beta chains below come from one sample, sequenced in a study of OX40 agonist ivuxolimab in advanced cancers. Assay: immunoSEQ multiplex PCR; the TCRdb copy retains only in-frame clones and omits some. Of tens of thousands of clones listed, over 75% are singletons. Sequencing was performed on CD4+ or CD8+ T cells sorted from blood, taken in a trial of the OX40 agonist ivuxolimab. The receptors here all came from an adult with an advanced solid tumor such as melanoma, head and neck, liver or kidney cancer.

This sequence joins TRBV7-2 and TRBJ2-3, with 8 bases aligning to TRBD1. The germline V gene encodes CDR1 SGHTA and CDR2 FQGNSA. The V gene end was trimmed by 5 bases and the J gene end by 2 bases; junction bases not matched to a gene: 3. This CDR3 has 14 residues. The CDR3 DNA is TGTGCCAGCAGCCGGGACAGGAACACAGATACGCAGTATTTT. Translated: CASSRDRNTDTQYF.

CDR3 protein: CASSALAETYEQYF. CDR3 DNA: TGTGCCAGCAGTGCACTAGCGGAGACCTACGAGCAGTACTTC. This chain links TRBV2 with TRBJ2-7, with 8 bases that match TRBD2. Unmatched junction bases numbered 4, after V lost 4 bases and J lost 2 bases. CDR3 length: 14 residues. From germline, CDR1 is SNHLY and CDR2 FYNNEI.

V is TRBV29-1 and J is TRBJ2-1; D gene ambiguous. V was cut by 4 bases and J by 9 bases, with 25 bases left in between. Germline assignment: CDR1 SQVTM and CDR2 ANQGSEA. The CDR3 runs to 16 residues. The CDR3 coding sequence is TGCAGCGTTGTCGCCAGACCCCCTCGTCAGTGGGGTGAGCAGTTCTTC. The encoded protein is CSVVARPPRQWGEQFF.

The chain is built from TRBV9 and TRBJ1-2; no clear D. With 4 bases removed from V and 8 bases from J, the gap between germline ends came to 12 bases. The CDR3 runs 12 residues. The V gene's germline CDR1 is SGDLS and CDR2 YYNGEE. For the CDR3, the DNA is TGTGCCAGCAGCCAAGGGAGGGAAGGCTACACCTTC. This translates into CASSQGREGYTF.

The chain is built from TRBV28 and TRBJ2-7; D may be TRBD2 (5 bases). The CDR3 is 16 amino acids. The V gene's germline CDR1 is MDHEN and CDR2 SYDVKM. V lost 5 bases, J lost 6 bases, and 23 bases lay in between. CDR3 bases: TGTGCCAGCAGTCCGGGGTCCGGGGAATTAAGTCTCGAGCAGTACTTC. As protein: CASSPGSGELSLEQYF.

V and J are TRBV28 and TRBJ1-3; TRBD1 matches 7 bases. Germline loops: CDR1 MDHEN, CDR2 SYDVKM. The junction had 12 bases not matched to a gene; V was cut back by 7 bases and J by 3 bases. This CDR3 has 16 amino acids. The chain's CDR3 is CASTSAATGVGNTIYF. The CDR3, as DNA: TGTGCCAGCACCTCCGCGGCTACAGGGGTTGGAAACACCATATATTTT.

This clone has a single count. Other DNA sequences in this specimen translate into the identical CDR3. The V gene is TRBV5-1, the J gene TRBJ1-1; 10 bases are a match to TRBD1. After removal of 4 bases from V and 5 bases from J, the junction contained 2 bases not matched to a gene. The CDR3 runs to 13 residues. Germline loops: CDR1 SGHRS, CDR2 YFSETQ. Here the CDR3 reads CASSPGQGTEAFF. The DNA of the CDR3 is TGCGCCAGCAGCCCGGGACAGGGGACTGAAGCTTTCTTT.

V is TRBV6-5 and J is TRBJ2-3, with D possibly being TRBD1 or TRBD2 (6 bases each). With 6 bases removed from V and 8 bases from J, the gap between germline ends came to 15 bases. This CDR3 spans 13 amino acids. The germline gives CDR1 MNHEY, CDR2 SVGAGI. Written as DNA, the CDR3 is TGTGCCAGCAGGACCCCGGGGGCTGGTACGCAGTATTTT. The encoded protein is CASRTPGAGTQYF.

This clone came up once. The rearrangement joins TRBV19 to TRBJ1-5; D is unresolved. CDR3 size: 15 residues. The V gene's germline CDR1 is LNHDA and CDR2 SQIVND (reference sequence). V was shortened by 6 bases and J by 3 bases, with 15 bases between the two germline ends. The CDR3 here is CASSPILSPNQPQHF. As DNA, the CDR3 is TGTGCCAGTAGCCCCATCCTATCCCCCAATCAGCCCCAGCATTTT.

This clone was observed once. The rearrangement uses TRBV28 and TRBJ2-7; 8 bases line up with TRBD1. Per germline, CDR1 MDHEN and CDR2 SYDVKM. The junction had 4 bases not matched to a gene; V was cut back by 1 base and J by 2 bases. The CDR3 totals 15 residues. The CDR3 here is CASSLSGTGAYEQYF. The CDR3 nucleotides are TGTGCCAGCAGTTTATCTGGGACAGGAGCCTACGAGCAGTACTTC.

This clone was seen only once. The gene calls are TRBV10-3 and TRBJ1-3, with D maybe TRBD1 (5 bases). Germline-derived CDR1 and CDR2 are ENHRY and SYGVKD. Trimming cost V 3 bases and J 4 bases, with 19 bases left between them. This CDR3 is 17 amino acids long. CDR3 in DNA: TGTGCCATCAGTGACCCGACCGCAGGGAACCCCGGAAACACCATATATTTT. Residues: CAISDPTAGNPGNTIYF.

The sample holds one count of this clone. The rearrangement uses TRBV28 and TRBJ1-1; tentative D call: TRBD1 (5 bases). The V gene's germline CDR1 is MDHEN and CDR2 SYDVKM. The CDR3 extends over 15 amino acids. The germline V and J ends were trimmed by 2 bases and 0 bases, with 10 bases remaining between them. CDR3 sequence: CASSLGGGMNTEAFF. The DNA for the CDR3 is TGTGCCAGCAGTTTAGGGGGGGGGATGAACACTGAAGCTTTCTTT. Complete variable domain (other parts from reference TRBV28 and TRBJ1-1): DVKVTQSSRYLVKRTGEKVFLECVQDMDHENMFWYRQDPGLGLRLIYFSYDVKMKEKGDIPEGYSVSREKKERFSLILESASTNQTSMYLCASSLGGGMNTEAFFGQGTRLTVV.

This sequence joins TRBV21-1 and TRBJ1-3. TRBV21-1 is marked as a pseudogene. The CDR3 consists of 15 residues. CDR3 residues: CASRITSNSGNTIYF. The CDR3 region has the DNA TGTGCCAGCAGAATAACCAGCAATTCTGGAAACACCATATATTTT.

J is TRBJ2-3 and V is TRBV5-1; TRBD2 agrees at 8 bases. Germline assignment: CDR1 SGHRS and CDR2 YFSETQ. V lost 4 bases and J lost 3; bases outside the gene matches: 4. There are 14 residues in the CDR3. DNA for the CDR3: TGCGCCAGCAGCACAGGACTAGCAACAGATACGCAGTATTTT. Protein product: CASSTGLATDTQYF.

This chain connects TRBV28 to TRBJ1-4, with no clear D. This CDR3 region has 13 residues. Per the germline V gene, CDR1 is MDHEN and CDR2 is SYDVKM. V was clipped by 7 bases and J by 0 bases, with 6 bases between them. The CDR3 coding sequence is TGTGCCAGCAAGCACGCAACTAATGAAAAACTGTTTTTT. Amino acids: CASKHATNEKLFF.

This chain uses TRBV7-9 with TRBJ1-3; 7 positions match TRBD1. Germline loops: CDR1 SEHNR, CDR2 FQNEAQ (reference sequence). There are 17 residues in the CDR3. V gave up 4 bases and J gave up 4 bases; unmatched junction bases: 13. CDR3 in amino acids: CASSSQGAGTAGNTIYF. CDR3 DNA sequence: TGTGCCAGCAGCTCTCAGGGTGCCGGGACAGCCGGAAACACCATATATTTT. Filled out from reference TRBV7-9 and TRBJ1-3, the complete variable domain reads DTGVSQNPRHKITKRGQNVTFRCDPISEHNRLYWYRQTLGQGPEFLTYFQNEAQLEKSRLLSDRFSAERPKGSFSTLEIQRTEQGDSAMYLCASSSQGAGTAGNTIYFGEGSWLTVV.

The chain has TRBV18 and TRBJ2-7, with TRBD1 as a possible D gene (5 bases). The CDR3 covers 13 residues. CDR1 and CDR2 (germline): KGHSH, LQKENI. The germline V and J ends were trimmed by 5 bases and 3 bases, with 11 bases remaining between them. CDR3 coding DNA: TGTGCCAGCTCAAATGGGGCCCACTACGAGCAGTACTTC. The encoded protein is CASSNGAHYEQYF.

The chain recombines TRBV5-1 with TRBJ1-1; D remains ambiguous. V was trimmed by 0 bases and J by 1 base, leaving 7 bases between them. The length of the CDR3 is 14 residues. Per germline, CDR1 SGHRS and CDR2 YFSETQ. The DNA for the CDR3 is TGCGCCAGCAGCTTGGCGGGAGGGAACACTGAAGCTTTCTTT. Translating it yields CASSLAGGNTEAFF.

The chain uses TRBV28 and TRBJ2-1, with 9 positions matching TRBD2. The junction had 15 bases not matched to a gene; V was cut back by 11 bases and J by 10 bases. The germline CDR1 and CDR2 sequences are MDHEN and SYDVKM. The CDR3 is 14 amino acids. CDR3 in DNA: TGTGCCGGGGGGAGGTCTAGCGGGAAAGGGGAGCAGTTCTTC. It specifies CAGGRSSGKGEQFF.

The chain combines TRBV19 with TRBJ1-5; no clear D gene. The CDR3 is 14 amino acids. V was pared by 9 bases and J by 0 bases, with 12 bases between. Germline V gene data show CDR1 as LNHDA and CDR2 as SQIVND (reference sequence). The CDR3 loop is CASRGSYSNQPQHF. The CDR3 DNA is TGTGCCAGCAGAGGGTCTTATAGCAATCAGCCCCAGCATTTT.

V and J are TRBV5-6 and TRBJ1-6, with D maybe TRBD1 (6 bases). This CDR3 spans 14 amino acids. Trimming removed 0 bases from V and 7 bases from J, with 8 bases in between. From germline, CDR1 is SGHDT and CDR2 YYEEEE. This CDR3 reads CASSLAQGNSPLHF. As DNA, the CDR3 is TGTGCCAGCAGCTTGGCACAGGGAAATTCACCCCTCCACTTT.

The chain couples TRBV9 to TRBJ2-3; TRBD2 aligns across 10 bases. J lost 7 bases, V lost 4 bases, and 6 bases had no gene match. Germline assignment: CDR1 SGDLS and CDR2 YYNGEE. This CDR3 is 14 amino acids long. CDR3 in DNA: TGTGCCAGCAGCTCCGCTAGCGGGAGCTATACGCAGTATTTT. This codes for CASSSASGSYTQYF.

In nucleotides, the CDR3 is TGTGCCAGCAGCGCCAGCGGACAGTCTGGAAACACCATATATTTT. Residues: CASSASGQSGNTIYF. V usage is TRBV6-1 and J usage is TRBJ1-3, with D possibly matching TRBD1 (6 bases). This CDR3 has 15 residues. Per the germline V gene, CDR1 is MNHNS and CDR2 is SASEGT. Trimming stripped 6 bases from V and 1 base from J, with 13 bases between.

The rearrangement uses TRBV2 and TRBJ2-1; 8 bases agree with TRBD2. Trimming took 3 bases from V and 6 from J; bases not matched to a gene: 13. Germline CDR1 reads SNHLY; CDR2 reads FYNNEI. This CDR3 is 17 amino acids long. The chain's CDR3 is CASSEPLSGTSGNEQFF. CDR3 nucleotide sequence: TGTGCCAGCAGTGAGCCCCTTTCCGGGACTAGTGGCAATGAGCAGTTCTTC.

This clone was seen ten or more times. The CDR3 DNA reads as TGTGCCAGCAGTTACGAGGGGGGAAGAGGCTACACCTTC. Its translation is CASSYEGGRGYTF. The rearrangement links TRBV6-5 to TRBJ1-2; the D gene is possibly TRBD1 (6 bases). V was shortened by 2 bases and J by 8 bases, with 12 bases between the two germline ends. Germline V gene data show CDR1 as MNHEY and CDR2 as SVGAGI. The CDR3 totals 13 residues.

This clone occurred a few times. This CDR3 is CASSRQDRVGGYTF. DNA for the CDR3: TGTGCCAGTAGTAGACAAGACAGGGTCGGTGGCTACACCTTC. V gene TRBV19 combines with J gene TRBJ1-2, with 7 bases fitting TRBD1. The germline V gene encodes CDR1 LNHDA and CDR2 SQIVND (reference sequence). This CDR3 is 14 amino acids long. The V gene end was trimmed by 4 bases and the J gene end by 7 bases; junction bases not matched to a gene: 9.